The table lists the clone carrying this TCR beta chain with many counts. This specimen belongs to a study of T cells in Graves' hyperthyroidism and ophthalmopathy. Amplification of TCR beta CDR3 regions was performed using RNA transcripts as template. First-round RT-PCR of the TCR CDR3 relied on the HTBI primer set. TCRdb re-called the multiplex PCR reads through MiXCR, storing one row per CDR3 protein. The repertoire holds hundreds of thousands of distinct CDR3 sequences, with 15% to 17% as singletons. Stability of Graves' hyperthyroidism was defined as absent ophthalmopathy progression within 18 months. The length of the CDR3 is 15 residues. The V end lost 6 bases, the J end lost 4 bases, and 15 bases lay between the germline ends. CDR1 and CDR2 (germline): LNHDA, SQIVND (reference sequence).

This chain uses TRBV19 with TRBJ1-4; D gene ambiguous. The sequenced sample consisted of blood. The clonotype originates from a woman under 30 with Graves' hyperthyroidism. CDR3 sequence reads: CASRPIEANNEKLFF. The CDR3 region has the DNA TGTGCCAGTAGACCTATTGAAGCCAATAATGAAAAACTGTTTTTT.